A selection of T cell receptor beta chains follows, all from one sample in a study of T-cell reconstitution after alpha-beta-depleted transplantation in children. MiXCR, applied by TCRdb to the PCR reads, yields one record per CDR3 protein. Among almost 500,000 distinct CDR3 sequences listed, around an eighth were seen once. The sequences come from PBMCs from the stem cell graft donor, collected from the stem cell graft. Source of these receptors: a human donor who donated a stem cell graft to a child with combined immunodeficiency. Each CDR3 is given with its conserved first and last residue. A D gene is named only where the DNA matches it firmly. Some rows mark clone size as missing; the rest say once, few, many or name a class of expanded clone.

cdr3_length clone_size j_call v_call d_call cdr3_aa cdr3_nt
15 NA TRBJ1-6 TRBV11-3 NA CASSLWTEDNSPLHF TGTGCCAGCAGCCTTTGGACAGAAGATAATTCACCCCTCCACTTT
14 few TRBJ2-4 TRBV2 NA CASRGVLAKNIQYF TGTGCCAGCAGAGGCGTATTAGCCAAAAACATTCAGTACTTC
12 many TRBJ2-2 TRBV30 NA CAWSGGTGELFF TGTGCCTGGAGTGGAGGTACCGGGGAGCTGTTTTTT
15 NA TRBJ1-1 TRBV7-2 NA CANSPGGSMNTEAFF TGTGCCAACTCGCCGGGGGGCTCTATGAACACTGAAGCTTTCTTT
13 NA TRBJ1-4 TRBV4-3 NA CASSQERPEKLFF TGCGCCAGCAGCCAAGAAAGGCCCGAAAAACTGTTTTTT
16 few TRBJ2-3 TRBV7-3 TRBD2 CASSLTGGGLPDTQYF TGTGCCAGCAGCTTAACCGGGGGGGGCCTCCCAGATACGCAGTATTTT
16 NA TRBJ2-1 TRBV6-5 TRBD2 CASSYSPSGRADEQFF TGTGCCAGCAGTTACTCGCCTAGCGGGAGGGCCGATGAGCAGTTCTTC
14 few TRBJ2-3 TRBV12-3/TRBV12-4 NA CASSPLLRDDTQYF TGTGCCAGCAGTCCGCTCCTTAGGGATGATACGCAGTATTTT
14 few TRBJ1-1 TRBV3-1 NA CASSQDGQYTEAFF TGTGCCAGCAGCCAAGATGGGCAGTACACTGAAGCTTTCTTT
13 NA TRBJ2-1 TRBV7-3 NA CATAGSSLGEQFF TGTGCCACCGCGGGGTCCTCTTTAGGTGAGCAGTTCTTC
14 many TRBJ2-1 TRBV7-2 NA CASSSMESWNEQFF TGTGCCAGCAGCTCCATGGAGAGCTGGAATGAGCAGTTCTTC
16 many TRBJ2-5 TRBV4-3 TRBD2 CASSQDRLAGGETQYF TGCGCCAGCAGCCAAGATCGCCTAGCGGGAGGGGAGACCCAGTACTTC
15 few TRBJ2-5 TRBV3-1 TRBD1 CASSQDIRGPETQYF TGTGCCAGCAGCCAAGATATAAGGGGGCCAGAGACCCAGTACTTC
16 many TRBJ2-1 TRBV4-2 NA CASSQDSGRGQNEQFF TGTGCCAGCAGCCAAGATAGTGGTCGGGGGCAGAATGAGCAGTTCTTC
16 many TRBJ2-1 TRBV7-2 TRBD1 CASSPRTGSSYNEQFF TGTGCCAGCAGCCCGCGGACAGGGAGCTCCTACAATGAGCAGTTCTTC
14 few TRBJ2-1 TRBV23-1 TRBD1 CASSPGTGERGQFF TGCGCCAGCAGCCCTGGGACAGGGGAACGGGGGCAGTTCTTC
14 many TRBJ2-3 TRBV7-2 NA CASSEGRFTDTQYF TGTGCCAGCAGCGAGGGCAGATTCACAGATACGCAGTATTTT
13 NA TRBJ2-7 TRBV12-3/TRBV12-4 TRBD1 CASRGQGNYEQYF TGTGCCAGCAGGGGACAGGGGAACTACGAGCAGTACTTC
17 NA TRBJ1-2 TRBV6-5 NA CASSYSGGTVTNYGYTF TGTGCCAGCAGTTACTCAGGGGGTACGGTGACTAACTATGGCTACACCTTC
13 few TRBJ2-7 TRBV7-8 NA CASSLFGWYEQYF TGTGCCAGCAGCTTGTTCGGGTGGTACGAGCAGTACTTC
15 many TRBJ2-5 TRBV18 NA CASSPSSGLGETQYF TGTGCCAGCTCGCCCAGCTCGGGGTTGGGTGAGACCCAGTACTTC
15 NA TRBJ2-7 TRBV19 NA CASSEQGADSYEQYF TGTGCCAGTAGTGAACAGGGAGCAGACTCCTACGAGCAGTACTTC
16 NA TRBJ2-1 TRBV20-1 TRBD2 CSARDPLAGGYNEQFF TGCAGTGCTAGAGATCCCCTAGCGGGGGGATACAATGAGCAGTTCTTC
15 NA TRBJ1-4 TRBV6-1 NA CASSEAGATNEKLFF TGTGCCAGCAGTGAAGCGGGGGCCACTAATGAAAAACTGTTTTTT
14 NA TRBJ2-1 TRBV3-1 TRBD2 CASNGLAGNNEQFF TGTGCCAGCAACGGACTAGCGGGTAACAATGAGCAGTTCTTC
12 few TRBJ2-7 TRBV12-3/TRBV12-4 NA CASGAVANEQYF TGTGCCAGCGGGGCGGTCGCTAACGAGCAGTACTTC
15 many TRBJ2-5 TRBV5-1 NA CASRPRTSVQETQYF TGCGCCAGCAGACCCCGGACAAGCGTCCAAGAGACCCAGTACTTC
16 NA TRBJ2-5 TRBV5-5 TRBD2 CASSYPELAGVATQYF TGTGCCAGCAGCTACCCTGAACTAGCGGGAGTCGCGACCCAGTACTTC
16 NA TRBJ2-2 TRBV11-2 NA CASSVDGLRNTGELFF TGTGCCAGCAGCGTGGATGGACTAAGAAACACCGGGGAGCTGTTTTTT